This T cell receptor (beta chain) stems from a study of somatic mutations in cytotoxic T cells in rheumatoid arthritis. Findings and limits, study-wide: With about 65 patients examined, fewer than 10 had a largest CD8+ clone exceeding 20% of CD8+ cells. Researchers did not know the antigen targets of the expanded CD8+ clones. Rheumatoid arthritis patients showed slight TRBV07 underrepresentation, unadjusted for multiple comparisons. Among rheumatoid arthritis patients and age-matched healthy controls, CD8+ T-cell clonality was not significantly different.

A remark on this clone: Its antigen remains unknown.

The germline CDR1 and CDR2 sequences are ENHRY and SYGVKD. Losses at the gene ends were 6 bases for V and 1 base for J; bases not matched to a gene: 13. The CDR3 totals 18 residues. Only in-frame clones appear in the TCRdb table, and some are missing; sequencing was by immunoSEQ multiplex PCR. Of about 25,000 clones listed, about 81% were seen once; the top ten hold around 5%. The sample consisted of CD8+ T cells sorted from blood. The chain has TRBV10-3 and TRBJ2-1; TRBD2 aligns across 9 bases. This TCR came from a man aged 50 to 60 in good health. The CDR3 nucleotides are TGTGCCATCAGCTTAGTTAGCGGGAGAATTGGGTCCTACAATGAGCAGTTCTTC. Amino acids: CAISLVSGRIGSYNEQFF.